This passage covers 8 T cell receptor beta chains from one sample sequenced in a study of identifying expanded T cells in peripheral blood. Clones were sequenced by immunoSEQ multiplex PCR, and TCRdb holds only the in-frame ones, with some missing. The sample lists fewer than 130,000 clones, around 89% occurring once. The sample taken for sequencing was blood. Receptors originate from a person between 18 and 75 years old in good health.

This clone has just one count. This chain links TRBV5-4 with TRBJ2-7; TRBD1 aligns across 7 bases. CDR3 length equals 15 residues. J gave up 3 bases and V 4 bases, and 10 bases lay outside the gene matches. Per germline, CDR1 SGHNT and CDR2 YYREEE (reference sequence). DNA for the CDR3: TGTGCCAGCAGCCCGGATCTAGGGGGCGGCTACGAGCAGTACTTC. It codes for CASSPDLGGGYEQYF.

Concerning this clone itself: The junction departs from the called germline gene at one end, perhaps through a read error. CDR3 DNA: TGTGCCACCAGTGAAACCCGGGACAGGGGCTCGGGCTACACCTTC. It encodes CATSETRDRGSGYTF. V and J are TRBV10-3 and TRBJ1-2; TRBD1 matches at 10 bases. Germline V gene lookup returns CDR1 ENHRY and CDR2 SYGVKD. CDR3 length equals 15 residues.

This clone was found once. V is TRBV4-3 and J is TRBJ2-7; the D is unclear. Germline V gene lookup returns CDR1 LGHNA and CDR2 YSLEER. The V end lost 1 base, the J end lost 0 bases, and 7 bases lay between the germline ends. The length of the CDR3 is 14 residues. The CDR3 nucleotides read TGCGCCAGCAGCCAAGGACCCTTCTCCTACGAGCAGTACTTC. Protein sequence: CASSQGPFSYEQYF.

In DNA, the CDR3 is TGTGCCAGCAGTGAAAACTGGGGAGGCGGGGAGCTGTTTTTT. Protein sequence: CASSENWGGGELFF. V gene TRBV6-1 combines with J gene TRBJ2-2; tentative D call: TRBD2 (6 bases). Germline CDR1 is MNHNS and CDR2 is SASEGT. This CDR3 is 14 amino acids long. V gave up 2 bases and J gave up 7 bases, with 11 bases separating them.

The CDR3 is CASSYSKYASGNTIYF. The CDR3 DNA sequence: TGTGCCAGCAGTTACTCGAAGTACGCCTCTGGAAACACCATATATTTT. The rearrangement uses TRBV6-5 and TRBJ1-3, with unresolved D. The CDR3 runs 16 residues. Between the trimmed V and J ends, which lost 0 bases and 0 bases, there was a span of 9 bases. The germline V gene has CDR1 MNHEY and CDR2 SVGAGI.

This clone was picked up a small number of times. This chain uses TRBV7-9 with TRBJ1-6; D not resolved. CDR1 and CDR2 (germline): SEHNR, FQNEAQ (reference sequence). This CDR3 has 15 amino acids. V lost 4 bases to trimming and J lost 7 bases, with 14 bases between them. CDR3 bases: TGTGCCAGCAGCTACGACACGGGAGGGAATTCACCCCTCCACTTT. As protein: CASSYDTGGNSPLHF. Using reference TRBV7-9 and TRBJ1-6 for the parts outside the CDR3, the full variable domain is DTGVSQNPRHKITKRGQNVTFRCDPISEHNRLYWYRQTLGQGPEFLTYFQNEAQLEKSRLLSDRFSAERPKGSFSTLEIQRTEQGDSAMYLCASSYDTGGNSPLHFGNGTRLTVT.

The rearrangement links TRBV6-5 to TRBJ1-6; D is unresolved. V lost 4 bases and J lost 8, with 12 bases in between. The CDR3 is 14 amino acids. Germline CDR1 is MNHEY and CDR2 is SVGAGI. The CDR3 reads CASSSGPEDSPLHF. The CDR3 region has the DNA TGTGCCAGCAGTTCCGGGCCAGAGGATTCACCCCTCCACTTT.

This clone was detected once. V usage is TRBV18 and J usage is TRBJ2-7; 8 bases are shared with TRBD2. The junction had 9 bases not matched to a gene; V was cut back by 2 bases and J by 0 bases. This CDR3 comprises 17 residues. CDR1 and CDR2 from the germline V gene are KGHSH and LQKENI. The CDR3 sequence: CASSPRMTSVSSYEQYF. The DNA of the CDR3 is TGTGCCAGCTCACCAAGGATGACTAGCGTCAGCTCCTACGAGCAGTACTTC.